This T cell receptor beta chain comes out of a study of cytomegalovirus exposure and HLA in healthy donors. The study, taken as a whole, reports: Looking again later, the authors saw that most CMV-associated TCR beta chains seemed HLA-restricted.

To note about this clone: Antigen specificity is unknown.

Unmatched junction bases numbered 8, after V lost 5 bases and J lost 2 bases. Germline CDR1 and CDR2: SGHTA and FQGNSA. The CDR3 extends over 15 amino acids. PCR was performed using 60 Vbeta and 13 Jbeta primers. Method: immunoSEQ multiplex PCR; TCRdb's copy keeps in-frame clones and lacks some. The repertoire consists of about 130,000 clones, with roughly three quarters occurring once and the leading ten covering approximately 1.7%. The receptor's source is a woman aged 40 to 55 in good health and CMV-seronegative. V gene TRBV7-2 combines with J gene TRBJ2-7; 8 bases agree with TRBD1. Input material: PBMCs. CDR3 coding DNA: TGTGCCAGCAGCCGAACGGGACAGGCGGCCTACGAGCAGTACTTC. This codes for CASSRTGQAAYEQYF.